Described below is a single T cell receptor (beta chain) sequence and its context. The data derive from a study of cytomegalovirus exposure and HLA in healthy donors. The PCR made use of 60 Vbeta and 13 Jbeta primers. TCRdb keeps only in-frame clones here, not all; method: immunoSEQ multiplex PCR. The sample includes roughly 150,000 clones, about 76% of them seen just once. V gave up 2 bases and J gave up 3 bases, with 10 bases separating them. CDR3 size: 15 residues. Germline CDR1 MNHEY, CDR2 SVGAGI. The source material was PBMCs. This chain links TRBV6-5 with TRBJ1-4; tentatively, D is TRBD1 (5 bases). This clonotype was obtained from a woman between 18 and 29 years old in good health and CMV-seropositive. The CDR3 protein is CASSYEGASNEKLFF. CDR3 sequence (DNA): TGTGCCAGCAGTTACGAAGGGGCCTCTAATGAAAAACTGTTTTTT.